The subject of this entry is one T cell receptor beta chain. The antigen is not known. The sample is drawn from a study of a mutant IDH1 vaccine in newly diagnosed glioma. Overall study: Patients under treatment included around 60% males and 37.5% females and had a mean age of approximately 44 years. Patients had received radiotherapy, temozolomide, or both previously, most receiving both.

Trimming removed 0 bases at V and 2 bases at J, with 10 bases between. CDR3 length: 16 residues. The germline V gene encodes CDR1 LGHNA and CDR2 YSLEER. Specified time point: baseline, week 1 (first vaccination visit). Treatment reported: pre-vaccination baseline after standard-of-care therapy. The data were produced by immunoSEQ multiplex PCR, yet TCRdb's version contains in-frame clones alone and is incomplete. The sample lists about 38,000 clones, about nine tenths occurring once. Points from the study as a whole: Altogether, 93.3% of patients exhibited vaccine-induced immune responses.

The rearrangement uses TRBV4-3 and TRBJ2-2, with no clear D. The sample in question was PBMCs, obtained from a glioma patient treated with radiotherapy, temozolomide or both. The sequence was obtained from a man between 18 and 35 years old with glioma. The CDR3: CASSQDIGINTGELFF. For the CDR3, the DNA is TGCGCCAGCAGCCAAGATATTGGCATTAACACCGGGGAGCTGTTTTTT.